This entry lists 10 T cell receptor beta chains sequenced from one sample in a study of cytomegalovirus exposure and HLA in healthy donors. It was with 60 Vbeta and 13 Jbeta primers that the PCR ran. The method was immunoSEQ multiplex PCR; TCRdb's version includes in-frame clones alone and lacks a portion of them. The data show around 130,000 clones, roughly 77% seen once. Sequenced input: PBMCs. The receptor source for this set is a woman aged 40 to 55 in good health and CMV-seropositive.

V is TRBV29-1 and J is TRBJ2-5; 16 bases are a match to TRBD2. J gave up 2 bases and V 8 bases, and 11 bases lay outside the gene matches. This CDR3 region has 17 residues. Germline V gene sequence: CDR1 SQVTM, CDR2 ANQGSEA. The CDR3 loop is CSIYGTSGGAGQETQYF. CDR3 DNA: TGCAGCATTTACGGGACTAGCGGGGGGGCCGGGCAAGAGACCCAGTACTTC.

This chain uses TRBV27 with TRBJ2-1; a possible D gene is TRBD1 (5 bases). V was clipped by 7 bases and J by 4 bases, with 14 bases between them. CDR1 is MNHEY and CDR2 is SMNVEV in the germline V gene (reference sequence). The CDR3 extends over 14 amino acids. Here the CDR3 reads CASNPVTAYNEQFF. For the CDR3, the DNA is TGTGCCAGCAATCCGGTGACAGCATACAATGAGCAGTTCTTC.

The chain carries TRBV7-3 and TRBJ2-7, with D perhaps TRBD2 (6 bases). V shed 6 bases and J shed 1 base, with 13 bases lying between them. CDR1 is SGHTA and CDR2 is FQGTGA in the germline V gene. There are 14 residues in the CDR3. The CDR3 is CASRGEGTSYEQYF. DNA of the CDR3: TGTGCCAGCAGAGGGGAAGGGACTTCCTACGAGCAGTACTTC.

This chain connects TRBV29-1 to TRBJ2-7; TRBD1 might be the D (5 bases). CDR1 is SQVTM, CDR2 ANQGSEA, per germline. The V end was cut by 5 bases, the J end by 2 bases, with 13 bases between. This CDR3 spans 13 amino acids. As DNA, the CDR3 is TGCAGCGTTCGCGACAGAGCGACCTACGAGCAGTACTTC. Encoded protein: CSVRDRATYEQYF.

The chain carries TRBV28 and TRBJ1-1; a weak D match, TRBD1 (5 bases). The CDR3 contains 12 residues. Trimming cost V 6 bases and J 11 bases, with 16 bases left between them. CDR1 MDHEN and CDR2 SYDVKM come from the germline V gene. The CDR3 is CASSPGRDVAFF. As DNA, the CDR3 is TGTGCCAGCAGCCCGGGCAGGGATGTCGCTTTCTTT.

DNA of the CDR3: TGCGCCAGCAGCTTTTTTACCGGGACAGGGGAATTGAGCTCTGGAAACACCATATATTTT. Protein sequence: CASSFFTGTGELSSGNTIYF. The chain uses TRBV5-1 and TRBJ1-3, with TRBD1 matching over 10 bases. CDR3 size: 20 residues. With 2 bases clipped from V and 0 bases from J, the junction kept 14 bases outside the gene matches. Germline CDR1 reads SGHRS; CDR2 reads YFSETQ.

The rearrangement joins TRBV6-1 to TRBJ1-3; D possibly corresponds to TRBD1 (5 bases). Trimming removed 8 bases from V and 1 base from J, with 12 bases in between. The CDR3 length is 14 residues. Germline V gives CDR1 MNHNS, CDR2 SASEGT. In DNA form, the CDR3 reads TGTGCCAGCGTCGCAGGGAAATCTGGAAACACCATATATTTT. Protein sequence: CASVAGKSGNTIYF.

This chain joins TRBV4-1 and TRBJ1-6; D gene ambiguous. The germline V and J ends were trimmed by 0 bases and 8 bases, with 11 bases remaining between them. The CDR3 runs 15 residues. CDR1 and CDR2 from the germline V gene are MGHRA and YSYEKL. CDR3 DNA: TGCGCCAGCAGCCAAGACCTCCGGTCCTATTCACCCCTCCACTTT. As protein: CASSQDLRSYSPLHF.

This clone was observed once. J is TRBJ2-2 and V is TRBV7-3; TRBD1 aligns across 9 bases. With 5 bases clipped from V and 7 bases from J, the junction kept 5 bases outside the gene matches. This CDR3 spans 14 amino acids. Germline values: CDR1 SGHTA, CDR2 FQGTGA. The CDR3 DNA reads as TGTGCCAGCAGCACCGGACAGGGGAGCGGGGAGCTGTTTTTT. Protein: CASSTGQGSGELFF.

The rearrangement links TRBV19 to TRBJ2-1; TRBD1 matches 9 bases. With V trimmed by 5 bases and J by 8 bases, 10 bases remained unmatched. This CDR3 spans 15 amino acids. CDR1 LNHDA and CDR2 SQIVND come from the germline V gene (reference sequence). The CDR3 nucleotides read TGTGCCAGTAGTGCCGGGACAGGGAATATGTATGAGCAGTTCTTC. It codes for CASSAGTGNMYEQFF.